The clone carrying this T cell receptor beta chain was detected only once. The table came from immunoSEQ multiplex PCR; TCRdb's copy has only in-frame clones and leaves some out. Among about 57,000 clones listed, around 90% were seen once. V trimming: 8 bases; J trimming: 3 bases; junction bases outside the gene matches: 7. CDR1 and CDR2 (germline): SNHLY, FYNNEI. This CDR3 has 13 residues. The data stem from a study of control samples from healthy donors and cancer patients. The rearrangement joins TRBV2 to TRBJ2-7; 7 bases are a match to TRBD1. This TCR was recovered from a man aged 25 to 40 with colorectal cancer. Sequenced: PBMCs. The CDR3 loop is CASQTGRNYEQYV. The CDR3 nucleotides are TGTGCCAGCCAGACAGGGAGAAACTACGAGCAGTACGTC.